The 15 T cell receptor beta chains below come from one sample, sequenced in a study of cytomegalovirus exposure and HLA in healthy donors. Primers included in the PCR were 60 Vbeta and 13 Jbeta primers. Some clones are missing from TCRdb's copy, which holds only in-frame ones; the method was immunoSEQ multiplex PCR. The sample records 280,000 or so clones, about 87% being singletons. The sample consisted of PBMCs. Receptors originate from a woman aged 18-29 years in good health and CMV-seronegative.

In DNA form, the CDR3 reads TGTGCCAGCAGCTTCCCCCGGAGGGATAATGAGCAGTTCTTC. Its translation: CASSFPRRDNEQFF. The gene calls are TRBV11-2 and TRBJ2-1; maybe TRBD2 (6 bases). This CDR3 region has 14 residues. Looked up from germline, CDR1 is SGHAT and CDR2 is FQNNGV. The germline V and J ends were trimmed by 3 bases and 7 bases, with 13 bases remaining between them.

The chain employs TRBV19 and TRBJ1-1; D gene ambiguous. CDR1 LNHDA and CDR2 SQIVND come from the germline V gene (reference sequence). The V end lost 0 bases, the J end lost 2 bases, and 7 bases lay between the germline ends. The CDR3 sequence is 14 residues long. CDR3 bases: TGTGCCAGTAGTATAGATCCAGTCAACACTGAAGCTTTCTTT. Translating gives CASSIDPVNTEAFF.

V and J are TRBV6-1 and TRBJ1-1, with D possibly matching TRBD1 (5 bases). The CDR3 is made up of 14 amino acids. V lost 4 bases and J lost 2, with 11 bases in between. Germline V gene lookup returns CDR1 MNHNS and CDR2 SASEGT. CDR3 sequence reads: CASSVGHPNTEAFF. The CDR3 DNA follows: TGTGCCAGCAGTGTCGGACACCCAAACACTGAAGCTTTCTTT.

The rearrangement uses TRBV7-3 and TRBJ2-5; D might be TRBD1 (6 bases). Trimming took off 2 bases at V and 10 bases at J, with 11 bases between the two ends. The CDR3 totals 12 residues. Per germline, CDR1 SGHTA and CDR2 FQGTGA. The CDR3 DNA reads as TGTGCCAGCAGCTTAGGGTCAGGGGTCCAGTACTTC. Amino acid sequence: CASSLGSGVQYF.

CDR3 nucleotides: TGTGCCTGGAGTGTACCTGGGGGGAGGTACCGCGCTGGCTACACCTTC. Protein sequence: CAWSVPGGRYRAGYTF. This chain links TRBV30 with TRBJ1-2; a possible D gene is TRBD1 (5 bases). V was trimmed by 0 bases and J by 7 bases, leaving 21 bases between them. CDR1 and CDR2 (germline): GTSNPN, SVGIG (reference sequence). The CDR3 length is 16 residues.

This chain connects TRBV5-4 to TRBJ1-2; 7 nucleotides agree with TRBD1. The V gene's germline CDR1 is SGHNT and CDR2 YYREEE (reference sequence). Trimming at V came to 3 bases and at J to 1 base, leaving 3 bases not matched to a gene. The CDR3 runs 14 residues. CDR3 coding DNA: TGTGCCAGCAGCTCGGGACAGCTTAACTATGGCTACACCTTC. Its translation: CASSSGQLNYGYTF.

The chain recombines TRBV4-2 with TRBJ1-1; the D is unclear. Looked up from germline, CDR1 is LGHNA and CDR2 is YNFKEQ. Trimming removed 4 bases at V and 1 base at J, with 16 bases between. This CDR3 contains 16 residues. Written as DNA, the CDR3 is TGTGCCAGCAGCCCCGCGGGCTCGGGGTGGAACACTGAAGCTTTCTTT. Protein product: CASSPAGSGWNTEAFF.

V usage is TRBV4-1 and J usage is TRBJ2-5; 7 bases agree with TRBD2. This CDR3 has 16 amino acids. Germline CDR1 MGHRA, CDR2 YSYEKL. The trim removed 0 bases at V and 2 bases at J, leaving 6 bases unmatched. The CDR3 spells CASSQDPAGNQETQYF. The CDR3 bases are TGCGCCAGCAGCCAAGACCCAGCGGGGAATCAAGAGACCCAGTACTTC.

V usage is TRBV19 and J usage is TRBJ2-5; TRBD2 matches 15 bases. Germline V CDR1 and CDR2: LNHDA, SQIVND (reference sequence). The V and J ends lost 6 bases and 4 bases, in that order; junction bases with no gene match: 6. The CDR3 has 16 amino acids. CDR3 residues: CASSGLAGGLLETQYF. The CDR3 coding sequence is TGTGCCAGTAGCGGACTAGCGGGGGGGCTTCTAGAGACCCAGTACTTC. The whole variable domain, filled in from reference TRBV19 and TRBJ2-5, reads DGGITQSPKYLFRKEGQNVTLSCEQNLNHDAMYWYRQDPGQGLRLIYYSQIVNDFQKGDIAEGYSVSREKKESFPLTVTSAQKNPTAFYLCASSGLAGGLLETQYFGPGTRLLVL.

The genes are TRBV6-5 and TRBJ2-1; 9 bases map to TRBD1. The V and J ends lost 6 bases and 6 bases, in that order; junction bases with no gene match: 9. CDR1 and CDR2 from the germline V gene are MNHEY and SVGAGI. The CDR3 runs to 15 residues. The CDR3 loop reads CASRRTGVVSNEQFF. The CDR3 nucleotides are TGTGCCAGCAGGCGGACAGGGGTGGTCAGCAATGAGCAGTTCTTC.

This sequence joins TRBV5-4 and TRBJ2-7, with 7 bases fitting TRBD1. Germline trimming cut 4 bases from V and 4 bases from J; bases unmatched to any gene: 11. Germline V gene sequence: CDR1 SGHNT, CDR2 YYREEE (reference sequence). The length of the CDR3 is 15 residues. Here the CDR3 reads CASSPGLGQTYEQYF. In nucleotides, the CDR3 is TGTGCCAGCAGCCCGGGTCTGGGACAGACGTACGAGCAGTACTTC. Full variable domain (rest looked up from reference TRBV5-4 and TRBJ2-7): ETGVTQSPTHLIKTRGQQVTLRCSSQSGHNTVSWYQQALGQGPQFIFQYYREEENGRGNFPPRFSGLQFPNYSSELNVNALELDDSALYLCASSPGLGQTYEQYFGPGTRLTVT.

The genes are TRBV14 and TRBJ2-1, with D uncertain. The V and J ends lost 4 bases and 12 bases respectively, with 16 bases between them. The CDR3 has 13 amino acids. Germline V gene sequence: CDR1 SGHDN, CDR2 FVKESK. The CDR3: CASSLRVHEGQFF. The CDR3, as DNA: TGTGCCAGCAGCCTCCGGGTGCACGAAGGGCAGTTCTTC. Complete variable domain (other parts from reference TRBV14 and TRBJ2-1): EAGVTQFPSHSVIEKGQTVTLRCDPISGHDNLYWYRRVMGKEIKFLLHFVKESKQDESGMPNNRFLAERTGGTYSTLKVQPAELEDSGVYFCASSLRVHEGQFFGPGTRLTVL.

This chain uses TRBV29-1 with TRBJ1-2; the match to TRBD1 covers 8 bases. Trimming cost V 5 bases and J 8 bases; bases outside gene matches: 13. This CDR3 is 14 amino acids long. CDR1 and CDR2 (germline): SQVTM, ANQGSEA. The CDR3: CSVRSQDRAGGYTF. CDR3 in DNA: TGCAGCGTTCGATCACAGGACAGGGCAGGAGGCTACACCTTC.

This chain links TRBV2 with TRBJ2-3, with 7 bases that match TRBD1. Per germline, CDR1 SNHLY and CDR2 FYNNEI. The CDR3 contains 15 residues. J lost 1 base, V lost 5 bases, and 6 bases had no gene match. The CDR3 is CASSSTGVRTDTQYF. The CDR3 DNA follows: TGTGCCAGCAGTTCCACAGGGGTGCGCACAGATACGCAGTATTTT.

The chain carries TRBV2 and TRBJ2-7, with 10 bases matching TRBD1. The CDR3 length is 15 residues. The V gene's germline CDR1 is SNHLY and CDR2 FYNNEI. After removal of 3 bases from V and 6 bases from J, the junction contained 8 bases not matched to a gene. The CDR3 here is CASSDPTTGGFEQYF. CDR3 nucleotides: TGTGCCAGCAGTGACCCGACGACAGGGGGCTTCGAGCAGTACTTC.